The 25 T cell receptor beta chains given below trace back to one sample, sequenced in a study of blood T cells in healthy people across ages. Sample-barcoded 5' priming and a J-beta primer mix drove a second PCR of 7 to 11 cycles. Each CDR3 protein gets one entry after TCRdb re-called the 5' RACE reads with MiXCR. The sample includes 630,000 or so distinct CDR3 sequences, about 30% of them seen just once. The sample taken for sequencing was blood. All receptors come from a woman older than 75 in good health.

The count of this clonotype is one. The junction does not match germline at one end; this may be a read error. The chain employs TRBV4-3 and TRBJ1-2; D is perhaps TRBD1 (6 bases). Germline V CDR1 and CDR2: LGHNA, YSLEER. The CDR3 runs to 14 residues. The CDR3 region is CASSQEARGGGYAF. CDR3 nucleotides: TGCGCCAGCAGCCAAGAAGCCAGGGGAGGCGGCTACGCCTTC.

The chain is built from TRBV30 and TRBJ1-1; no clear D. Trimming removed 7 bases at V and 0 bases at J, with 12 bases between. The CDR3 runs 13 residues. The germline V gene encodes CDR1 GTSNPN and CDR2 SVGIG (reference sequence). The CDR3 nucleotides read TGTGCCTCTAGACGACTTTTGAACACTGAAGCTTTCTTT. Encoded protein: CASRRLLNTEAFF.

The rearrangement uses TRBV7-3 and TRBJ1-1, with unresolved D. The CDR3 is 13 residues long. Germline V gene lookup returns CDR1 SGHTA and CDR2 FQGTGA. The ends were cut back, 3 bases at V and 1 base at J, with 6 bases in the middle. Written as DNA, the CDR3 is TGTGCCAGCAGCTTTTGGTCGAACACTGAAGCTTTCTTT. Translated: CASSFWSNTEAFF. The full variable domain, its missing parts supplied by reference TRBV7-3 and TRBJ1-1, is GAGVSQTPSNKVTEKGKYVELRCDPISGHTALYWYRQSLGQGPEFLIYFQGTGAADDSGLPNDRFFAVRPEGSVSTLKIQRTERGDSAVYLCASSFWSNTEAFFGQGTRLTVV.

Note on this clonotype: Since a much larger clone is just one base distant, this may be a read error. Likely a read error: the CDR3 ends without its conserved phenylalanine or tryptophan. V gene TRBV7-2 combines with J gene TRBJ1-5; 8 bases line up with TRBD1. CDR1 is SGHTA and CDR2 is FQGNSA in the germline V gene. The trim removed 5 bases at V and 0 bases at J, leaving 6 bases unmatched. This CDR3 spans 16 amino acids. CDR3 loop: CASSGTGGGSNQPQHC. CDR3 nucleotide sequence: TGTGCCAGCAGCGGTACAGGGGGAGGTAGCAATCAGCCCCAGCATTGT.

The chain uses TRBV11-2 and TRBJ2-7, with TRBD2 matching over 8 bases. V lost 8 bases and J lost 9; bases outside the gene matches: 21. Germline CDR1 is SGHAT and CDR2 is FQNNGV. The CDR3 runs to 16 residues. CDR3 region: CASARRTLTSVNGQYF. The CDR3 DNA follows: TGTGCCAGCGCAAGGAGGACGCTGACTAGCGTCAATGGGCAGTACTTC.

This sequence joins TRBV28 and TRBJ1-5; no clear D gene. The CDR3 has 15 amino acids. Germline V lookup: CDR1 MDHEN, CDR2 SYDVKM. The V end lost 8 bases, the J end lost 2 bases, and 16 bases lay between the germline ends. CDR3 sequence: CASDPSTGGNQPQHF. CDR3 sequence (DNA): TGTGCCAGCGACCCTAGTACTGGAGGCAATCAGCCCCAGCATTTT.

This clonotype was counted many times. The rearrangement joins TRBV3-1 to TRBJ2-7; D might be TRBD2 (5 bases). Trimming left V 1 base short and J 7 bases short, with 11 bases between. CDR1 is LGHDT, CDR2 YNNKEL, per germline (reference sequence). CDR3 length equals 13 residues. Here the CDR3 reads CASSQVRTGEQYF. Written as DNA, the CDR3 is TGTGCCAGCAGCCAAGTGCGAACGGGAGAGCAGTACTTC.

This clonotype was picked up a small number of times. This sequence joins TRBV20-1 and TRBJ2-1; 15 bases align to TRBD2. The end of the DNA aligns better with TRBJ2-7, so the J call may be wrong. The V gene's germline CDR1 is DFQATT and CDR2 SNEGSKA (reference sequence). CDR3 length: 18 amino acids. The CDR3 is CSAPKPGLAGGAYNEQYF. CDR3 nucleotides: TGCAGTGCTCCGAAGCCGGGACTAGCGGGAGGCGCCTACAATGAGCAGTACTTC.

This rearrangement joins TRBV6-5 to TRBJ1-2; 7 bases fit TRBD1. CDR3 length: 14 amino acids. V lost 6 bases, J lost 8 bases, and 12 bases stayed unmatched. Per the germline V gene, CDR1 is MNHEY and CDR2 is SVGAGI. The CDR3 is CASRRTGLTWGYTF. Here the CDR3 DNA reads TGTGCCAGCAGGCGGACAGGCCTAACGTGGGGCTACACCTTC.

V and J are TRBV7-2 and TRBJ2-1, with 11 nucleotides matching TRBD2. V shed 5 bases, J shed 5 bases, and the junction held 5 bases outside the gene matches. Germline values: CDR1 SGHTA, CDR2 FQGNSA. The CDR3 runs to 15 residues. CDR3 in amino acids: CASSPTSGGHNEQFF. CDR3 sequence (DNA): TGTGCCAGCAGCCCAACTAGCGGGGGCCACAATGAGCAGTTCTTC.

CDR3 protein: CASSQDAGGASIEQYF. CDR3 DNA sequence: TGCGCCAGCAGCCAAGATGCAGGGGGCGCCTCCATCGAGCAGTACTTC. The chain carries TRBV4-3 and TRBJ2-7; TRBD1 matches at 8 bases. V dropped 0 bases and J dropped 6; count of bases not matched to a gene: 10. Per the germline V gene, CDR1 is LGHNA and CDR2 is YSLEER. There are 16 residues in the CDR3.

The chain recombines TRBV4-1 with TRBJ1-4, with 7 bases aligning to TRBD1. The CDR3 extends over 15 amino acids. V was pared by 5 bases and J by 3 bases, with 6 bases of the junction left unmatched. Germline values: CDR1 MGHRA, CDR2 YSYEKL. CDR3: CASSLRQGPNEKLFF. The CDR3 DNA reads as TGCGCCAGCAGCTTGCGACAGGGCCCTAATGAAAAACTGTTTTTT.

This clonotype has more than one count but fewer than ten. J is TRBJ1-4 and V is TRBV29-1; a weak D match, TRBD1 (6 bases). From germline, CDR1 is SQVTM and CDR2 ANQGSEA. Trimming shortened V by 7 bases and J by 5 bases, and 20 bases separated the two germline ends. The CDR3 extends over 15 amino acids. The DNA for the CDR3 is TGCAGCGCCGCCGGCAGGGGCCAAAGAAATGAAAAACTGTTTTTT. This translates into CSAAGRGQRNEKLFF. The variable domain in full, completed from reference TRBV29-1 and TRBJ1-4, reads SAVISQKPSRDICQRGTSLTIQCQVDSQVTMMFWYRQQPGQSLTLIATANQGSEATYESGFVIDKFPISRPNLTFSTLTVSNMSPEDSSIYLCSAAGRGQRNEKLFFGSGTQLSVL.

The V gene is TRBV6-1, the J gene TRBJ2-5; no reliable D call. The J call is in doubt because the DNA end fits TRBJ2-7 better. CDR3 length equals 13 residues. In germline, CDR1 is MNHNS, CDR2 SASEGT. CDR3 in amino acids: CASSERLRDEQYF. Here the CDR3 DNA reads TGTGCCAGCAGTGAACGGCTAAGAGACGAGCAGTACTTC.

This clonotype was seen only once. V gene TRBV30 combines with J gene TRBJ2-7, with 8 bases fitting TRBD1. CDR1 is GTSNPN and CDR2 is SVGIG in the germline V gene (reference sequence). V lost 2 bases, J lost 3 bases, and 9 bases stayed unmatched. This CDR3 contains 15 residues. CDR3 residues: CAWSPPGQDYYEQYF. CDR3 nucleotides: TGTGCCTGGAGTCCTCCGGGACAGGACTACTACGAGCAGTACTTC.

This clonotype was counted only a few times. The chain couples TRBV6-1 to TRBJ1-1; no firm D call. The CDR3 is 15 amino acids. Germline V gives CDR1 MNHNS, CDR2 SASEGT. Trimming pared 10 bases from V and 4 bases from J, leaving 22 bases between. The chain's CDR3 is CATFRAAVSSTEAFF. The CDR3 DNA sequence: TGTGCCACTTTCCGGGCAGCTGTCTCCTCCACTGAAGCTTTCTTT.

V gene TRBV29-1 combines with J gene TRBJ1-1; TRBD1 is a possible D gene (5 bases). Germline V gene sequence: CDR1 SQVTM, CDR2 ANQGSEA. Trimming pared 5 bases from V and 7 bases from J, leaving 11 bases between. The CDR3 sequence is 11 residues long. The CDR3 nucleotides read TGCAGCGTTCGGACTCAGGGTGAAGCTTTCTTT. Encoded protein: CSVRTQGEAFF.

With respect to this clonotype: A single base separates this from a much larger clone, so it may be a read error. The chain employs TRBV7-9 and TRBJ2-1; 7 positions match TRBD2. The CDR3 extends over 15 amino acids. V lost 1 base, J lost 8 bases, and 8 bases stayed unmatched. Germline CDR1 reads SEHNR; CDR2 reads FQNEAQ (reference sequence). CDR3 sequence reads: CASSLVQTSRDEQFF. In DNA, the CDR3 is TGTGCCAGCAGCTTAGTCCAGACTAGCCGGGATGAGCAGTTCTTC.

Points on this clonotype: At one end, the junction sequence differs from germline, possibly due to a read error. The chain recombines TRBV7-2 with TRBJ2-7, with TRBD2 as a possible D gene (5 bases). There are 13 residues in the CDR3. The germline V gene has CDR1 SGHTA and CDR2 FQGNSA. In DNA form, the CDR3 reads TGTGCCGGCAGCTTATGGACTGAGGATGAGCAGTACTTC. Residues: CAGSLWTEDEQYF.

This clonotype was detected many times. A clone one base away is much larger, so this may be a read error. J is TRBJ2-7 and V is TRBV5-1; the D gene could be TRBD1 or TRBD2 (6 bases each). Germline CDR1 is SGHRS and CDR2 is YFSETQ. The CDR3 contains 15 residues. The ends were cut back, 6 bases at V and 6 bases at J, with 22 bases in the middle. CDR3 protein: CASTSGGTPFPEQYF. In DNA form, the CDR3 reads TGCGCCAGCACCTCTGGGGGGACACCTTTCCCCGAGCAGTACTTC.

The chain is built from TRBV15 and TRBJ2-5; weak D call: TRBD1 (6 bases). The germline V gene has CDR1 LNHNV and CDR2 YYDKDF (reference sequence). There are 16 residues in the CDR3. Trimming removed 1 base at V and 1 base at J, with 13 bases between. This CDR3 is CATSRGAGVVQETQYF. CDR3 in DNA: TGTGCCACCAGCAGAGGTGCAGGGGTCGTCCAAGAGACCCAGTACTTC. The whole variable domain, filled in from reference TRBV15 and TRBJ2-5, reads DAMVIQNPRYQVTQFGKPVTLSCSQTLNHNVMYWYQQKSSQAPKLLFHYYDKDFNNEADTPDNFQSRRPNTSFCFLDIRSPGLGDTAMYLCATSRGAGVVQETQYFGPGTRLLVL.

CDR3: CASSHGPRPSYGYTF. CDR3 sequence (DNA): TGTGCCAGCAGCCACGGGCCAAGGCCTAGCTATGGCTACACCTTC. V is TRBV7-9 and J is TRBJ1-2; no clear D. There are 15 residues in the CDR3. In germline, CDR1 is SEHNR, CDR2 FQNEAQ (reference sequence). V was shortened by 5 bases and J by 4 bases, with 17 bases between the two germline ends.

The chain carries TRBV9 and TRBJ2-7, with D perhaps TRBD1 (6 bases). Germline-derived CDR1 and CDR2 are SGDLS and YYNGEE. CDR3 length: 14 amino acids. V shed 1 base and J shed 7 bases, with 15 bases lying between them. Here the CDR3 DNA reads TGTGCCAGCAGCGTAACACAGGGTAGGAATGAGCAGTACTTC. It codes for CASSVTQGRNEQYF.

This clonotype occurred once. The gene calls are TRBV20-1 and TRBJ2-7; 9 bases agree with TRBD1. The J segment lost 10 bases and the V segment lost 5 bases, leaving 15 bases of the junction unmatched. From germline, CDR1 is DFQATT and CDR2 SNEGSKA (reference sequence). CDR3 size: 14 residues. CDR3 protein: CSAGQGSPRETQYF. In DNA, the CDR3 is TGCAGTGCTGGACAGGGGAGCCCGCGAGAGACTCAGTACTTC.

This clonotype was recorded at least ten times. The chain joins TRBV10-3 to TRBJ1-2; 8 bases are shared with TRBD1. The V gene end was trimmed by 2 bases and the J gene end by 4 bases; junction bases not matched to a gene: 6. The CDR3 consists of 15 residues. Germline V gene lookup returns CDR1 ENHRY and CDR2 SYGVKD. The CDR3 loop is CAISERGQGTYGYTF. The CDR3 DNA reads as TGTGCCATCAGTGAGAGAGGACAGGGTACCTATGGCTACACCTTC.